The TCR beta chain under discussion was sequenced for a study of control samples from healthy donors and cancer patients. CDR1 is MNHEY, CDR2 SVGEGT, per germline. V dropped 2 bases and J dropped 5; count of bases not matched to a gene: 2. CDR3 length equals 14 residues. The assay was immunoSEQ multiplex PCR, and TCRdb's table has in-frame clones only and misses some. The sample includes approximately 82,000 clones, more than 70% of them seen just once. The clonotype was recovered from a man aged 45 to 65 in good health. The sample consisted of blood. V gene TRBV6-2 or TRBV6-3 combines with J gene TRBJ2-7; 11 bases agree with TRBD1. Here the CDR3 DNA reads TGTGCCAGCAGTTACCGGGACAGGGGGAACGAGCAGTACGTC. It translates to CASSYRDRGNEQYV.